This TCR beta chain was captured in a study of technical replicates of blood from a handful of donors (dated 2017 in TCRdb). On this clone: The clone's antigen remains unknown. Base qualities are not provided; no much larger clone lies one nucleotide away.

The germline V gene specifies MDHEN as CDR1 and SYDVKM as CDR2. Trimming accounts for 6 bases at V and 8 bases at J, while the number of junction bases matched to no gene is 17. Including the terminal cysteine and phenylalanine, the CDR3 comprises 16 residues. CDR3 DNA is the only sequence kept; it has 48 bases, read in frame from the first base. Libraries were constructed by the immunoSEQ multiplex PCR assay. This is the immuneACCESS table as TCRdb keeps it, with only in-frame sequences that have V and J called. A part of the clones is gone; compared with another copy, unresolved V genes explain less than half, and the rest is unexplained. Across this sample there are about 13,000 clones, with 80% to 90% seen only once. Jointly, the top ten make up approximately 10% of the sample.

The source material was PBMCs. This receptor was taken from a human donor in good health. The sequence joins TRBV28 to TRBJ2-5; the central 8 bases match TRBD2. The encoded CDR3 is CASSLLGGLEPFTQYF. The DNA sequence is as follows: TGTGCCAGCAGCCTCCTCGGGGGACTAGAACCCTTTACCCAGTACTTC.